A single sample gave rise to the 27 T cell receptor beta chains below, sequenced in a study of long-term antiretroviral therapy in people with HIV. Version v3.0 of the immunoSEQ assay ran at survey level. Profiling relied on immunoSEQ multiplex PCR, and the TCRdb table lists in-frame clones only, not all of them. The sample lists about 43,000 clones; 86% were seen once. Specimen: unsorted PBMCs, collected 0.1 years before starting antiretroviral therapy. The receptors stem from a woman between 50 and 59 years old with HIV.

This chain links TRBV6-5 with TRBJ1-3; D gene ambiguous. The CDR3 extends over 13 amino acids. The germline CDR1 and CDR2 sequences are MNHEY and SVGAGI. V lost 0 bases to trimming and J lost 4 bases, with 4 bases between them. This CDR3 reads CASSYSPGNTIYF. In nucleotides, the CDR3 is TGTGCCAGCAGTTACTCGCCGGGAAACACCATATATTTT.

CDR3 coding DNA: TGTGCCAGCAGCTTAGGGGACAGCCACGAAGGTAATTCACCCCTCCACTTT. Amino acids: CASSLGDSHEGNSPLHF. This chain connects TRBV7-2 to TRBJ1-6, with TRBD1 matching over 7 bases. There are 17 residues in the CDR3. CDR1 SGHTA and CDR2 FQGNSA come from the germline V gene. J was trimmed by 6 bases and V by 1 base; bases with no gene match: 9.

The rearrangement uses TRBV5-1 and TRBJ2-2, with TRBD1 as a possible D gene (6 bases). This CDR3 has 14 residues. Germline CDR1 SGHRS, CDR2 YFSETQ. V lost 6 bases, J lost 3 bases, and 12 bases lay in between. The CDR3 region is CASTPGQYTGELFF. The CDR3 DNA is TGCGCCAGCACCCCTGGACAGTACACCGGGGAGCTGTTTTTT.

The gene calls are TRBV7-9 and TRBJ2-2, with 10 nucleotides matching TRBD1. The CDR3 is made up of 18 amino acids. The germline gives CDR1 SEHNR, CDR2 FQNEAQ (reference sequence). V was pared by 1 base and J by 7 bases, with 12 bases of the junction left unmatched. The chain's CDR3 is CASSLGGWGTGDLGELFF. Here the CDR3 DNA reads TGTGCCAGCAGCTTAGGCGGATGGGGGACAGGGGACCTCGGGGAGCTGTTTTTT. The full variable domain, rest sourced from reference TRBV7-9 and TRBJ2-2, is DTGVSQNPRHKITKRGQNVTFRCDPISEHNRLYWYRQTLGQGPEFLTYFQNEAQLEKSRLLSDRFSAERPKGSFSTLEIQRTEQGDSAMYLCASSLGGWGTGDLGELFFGEGSRLTVL.

V is TRBV5-3 and J is TRBJ2-3; 11 nucleotides align to TRBD2. TRBV5-3 is an ORF, with its function uncertain. The CDR3 spans 16 residues. Trimming at V came to 4 bases and at J to 1 base, leaving 5 bases not matched to a gene. CDR3 region: CARSPSTSGGTDTQYF. CDR3 sequence (DNA): TGTGCCAGAAGCCCTTCGACTAGCGGGGGCACAGATACGCAGTATTTT.

This chain uses TRBV6-5 with TRBJ2-1, with 8 bases lining up with TRBD2. V shed 2 bases and J 2 bases; nucleotides not matched to a gene: 2. Germline CDR1 is MNHEY and CDR2 is SVGAGI. This CDR3 is built from 15 residues. As DNA, the CDR3 is TGTGCCAGCAGTTACGCGGGGGGCACCTACAATGAGCAGTTCTTC. This sequence encodes CASSYAGGTYNEQFF.

This clone occurred once. The CDR3 here is CASGRGITDTQYF. The CDR3 region has the DNA TGTGCCAGCGGTCGGGGGATCACAGATACGCAGTATTTT. This chain joins TRBV6-6 and TRBJ2-3; tentatively, D is TRBD2 (6 bases). Germline values: CDR1 MNHNY, CDR2 SVGAGI (reference sequence). There are 13 residues in the CDR3. Trimming pared 8 bases from V and 2 bases from J, leaving 11 bases between.

The chain has TRBV7-8 and TRBJ2-7, with D perhaps matching TRBD1 (6 bases). The length of the CDR3 is 14 residues. Germline V gene sequence: CDR1 SGHVS, CDR2 FQNEAQ. Trimming took off 4 bases at V and 2 bases at J, with 12 bases between the two ends. CDR3 bases: TGTGCCAGCAGCTGGGACATCCCCACCTACGAGCAGTACTTC. Translating it yields CASSWDIPTYEQYF.

This rearrangement joins TRBV5-1 to TRBJ2-5; D remains unclear. Per germline, CDR1 SGHRS and CDR2 YFSETQ. The CDR3 contains 14 residues. Trimming shortened V by 2 bases and J by 2 bases, and 10 bases separated the two germline ends. CDR3 sequence: CASSFPGPQETQYF. Here the CDR3 DNA reads TGCGCCAGCAGCTTTCCCGGACCACAAGAGACCCAGTACTTC.

This chain uses TRBV7-2 with TRBJ1-1; 10 bases fit TRBD1. The CDR3 totals 14 residues. Germline V gene sequence: CDR1 SGHTA, CDR2 FQGNSA. V gave up 3 bases and J gave up 5 bases; unmatched junction bases: 3. The CDR3 loop is CASSFGQGGTEAFF. The DNA of the CDR3 is TGTGCCAGCAGCTTTGGACAGGGGGGAACTGAAGCTTTCTTT. The whole variable domain, filled in from reference TRBV7-2 and TRBJ1-1, reads GAGVSQSPSNKVTEKGKDVELRCDPISGHTALYWYRQSLGQGLEFLIYFQGNSAPDKSGLPSDRFSAERTGGSVSTLTIQRTQQEDSAVYLCASSFGQGGTEAFFGQGTRLTVV.

The V gene is TRBV18, the J gene TRBJ2-7, with TRBD1 matching over 9 bases. This CDR3 has 14 amino acids. With V trimmed by 6 bases and J by 2 bases, 5 bases remained unmatched. Germline V gene sequence: CDR1 KGHSH, CDR2 LQKENI. The CDR3 DNA reads as TGTGCCAGCTCGACCGGGACAGGGACCTACGAGCAGTACTTC. This gives the protein CASSTGTGTYEQYF.

The chain employs TRBV6-6 and TRBJ1-2; D unresolved. Germline values: CDR1 MNHNY, CDR2 SVGAGI (reference sequence). The CDR3 consists of 16 residues. Trimming cost V 2 bases and J 7 bases, with 20 bases left between them. CDR3 loop: CASSYDGGLRILGYTF. The CDR3 DNA reads as TGTGCCAGCAGTTACGATGGTGGGCTGAGAATTCTTGGCTACACCTTC.

This clone was recorded only once. J is TRBJ2-1 and V is TRBV30; D unclear. Deletions cut 1 base from V and 0 bases from J, with 10 bases between. CDR1 GTSNPN and CDR2 SVGIG come from the germline V gene (reference sequence). The CDR3 extends over 15 amino acids. CDR3 DNA sequence: TGTGCCTGGAGTGAATCCCGACTCTCCTACAATGAGCAGTTCTTC. It encodes CAWSESRLSYNEQFF.

Written as DNA, the CDR3 is TGTGCCAGCAGCCAGAACTACGGGGGTCGGACCTACGAGCAGTACTTC. Its protein is CASSQNYGGRTYEQYF. The genes are TRBV4-2 and TRBJ2-7; D is possibly TRBD2 (6 bases). The ends were cut back, 3 bases at V and 2 bases at J, with 17 bases in the middle. The germline V gene encodes CDR1 LGHNA and CDR2 YNFKEQ. The CDR3 consists of 16 residues.

This chain uses TRBV14 with TRBJ2-2; D call uncertain. Germline loops: CDR1 SGHDN, CDR2 FVKESK. CDR3 length: 15 amino acids. The ends were cut back, 1 base at V and 4 bases at J, with 10 bases in the middle. The CDR3 is CASSQVDPVTGELFF. In DNA form, the CDR3 reads TGTGCCAGCAGCCAAGTGGATCCCGTCACCGGGGAGCTGTTTTTT.

The chain joins TRBV7-8 to TRBJ1-2; D gene uncertain. This CDR3 comprises 16 residues. Looked up from germline, CDR1 is SGHVS and CDR2 is FQNEAQ. Trimming left V 3 bases short and J 5 bases short, with 19 bases between. The CDR3 spells CASSFRFGRRRYGYTF. CDR3 DNA: TGTGCCAGCAGCTTTCGTTTCGGGAGGCGTCGGTATGGCTACACCTTC.

This clone was counted a single time. The CDR3 nucleotides read TGTGCCAGCAGCCAACAAGAGGAGACTGAAGCTTTCTTT. This gives the protein CASSQQEETEAFF. The chain carries TRBV14 and TRBJ1-1; no definite D call. Deletions cut 2 bases from V and 5 bases from J, with 9 bases between. CDR1 is SGHDN and CDR2 is FVKESK in the germline V gene. The CDR3 is made up of 13 amino acids. Filled out from reference TRBV14 and TRBJ1-1, the complete variable domain reads EAGVTQFPSHSVIEKGQTVTLRCDPISGHDNLYWYRRVMGKEIKFLLHFVKESKQDESGMPNNRFLAERTGGTYSTLKVQPAELEDSGVYFCASSQQEETEAFFGQGTRLTVV.

The V gene is TRBV30, the J gene TRBJ2-1; D gene ambiguous. CDR1 is GTSNPN, CDR2 SVGIG, per germline (reference sequence). This CDR3 contains 11 residues. Trimming shortened V by 0 bases and J by 8 bases, and 5 bases separated the two germline ends. The CDR3 bases are TGTGCCTGGAGTGTACAGTATGAGCAGTTCTTC. This codes for CAWSVQYEQFF.

CDR3 DNA: TGTGCCAGCAGCTCGGGGACAGGAGAAGCCAAAAACATTCAGTACTTC. Residues: CASSSGTGEAKNIQYF. The J gene is TRBJ2-4, the V gene TRBV11-2, with 8 positions matching TRBD1. With 4 bases clipped from V and 0 bases from J, the junction kept 5 bases outside the gene matches. The CDR3 extends over 16 amino acids. The germline V gene encodes CDR1 SGHAT and CDR2 FQNNGV.

The V and J genes are TRBV7-9 and TRBJ1-3; D is ambiguous. The CDR3 is 17 amino acids. Germline V lookup: CDR1 SEHNR, CDR2 FQNEAQ (reference sequence). V lost 2 bases to trimming and J lost 1 base, with 15 bases between them. CDR3 residues: CASSLLVFGISGNTIYF. In nucleotides, the CDR3 is TGTGCCAGCAGCTTACTCGTCTTTGGAATATCTGGAAACACCATATATTTT. Based on the CDR3 plus reference TRBV7-9 and TRBJ1-3, the full variable domain is DTGVSQNPRHKITKRGQNVTFRCDPISEHNRLYWYRQTLGQGPEFLTYFQNEAQLEKSRLLSDRFSAERPKGSFSTLEIQRTEQGDSAMYLCASSLLVFGISGNTIYFGEGSWLTVV.

CDR3 amino acids: CASADGGGSYNSPLHF. The CDR3 DNA sequence: TGCGCCAGTGCAGACGGGGGAGGCTCCTATAATTCACCCCTCCACTTT. This rearrangement joins TRBV4-1 to TRBJ1-6; D perhaps matches TRBD1 (5 bases). V was cut by 9 bases and J by 0 bases, with 15 bases left in between. Germline V gene data show CDR1 as MGHRA and CDR2 as YSYEKL. The CDR3 loop spans 16 amino acids.

The chain recombines TRBV2 with TRBJ1-2, with 8 bases aligning to TRBD1. The trim removed 4 bases at V and 4 bases at J, leaving 2 bases unmatched. The CDR3 contains 13 residues. The germline CDR1 and CDR2 sequences are SNHLY and FYNNEI. This CDR3 reads CASSGQGSYGYTF. CDR3 DNA sequence: TGTGCCAGCAGTGGACAGGGGAGCTATGGCTACACCTTC.

This chain links TRBV2 with TRBJ1-3; tentatively, D is TRBD1 (6 bases). The CDR3 is 15 residues long. Germline assignment: CDR1 SNHLY and CDR2 FYNNEI. Trimming left V 7 bases short and J 1 base short, with 14 bases between. Here the CDR3 reads CASTGQPESGNTIYF. DNA for the CDR3: TGTGCCAGCACTGGACAGCCAGAATCTGGAAACACCATATATTTT.

This chain connects TRBV11-1 to TRBJ2-5; the match to TRBD1 covers 7 bases. Germline lookup yields CDR1 SGHAT and CDR2 FQDESV (reference sequence). The CDR3 runs to 15 residues. The junction had 6 bases not matched to a gene; V was cut back by 0 bases and J by 5 bases. CDR3 sequence: CASSLASTGTETQYF. The CDR3 DNA is TGTGCCAGCAGCTTAGCGTCGACAGGGACCGAGACCCAGTACTTC.

J is TRBJ2-2 and V is TRBV5-1; TRBD1 agrees at 7 bases. The CDR3 has 17 amino acids. CDR1 and CDR2 (germline): SGHRS, YFSETQ. V lost 4 bases, J lost 2 bases, and 11 bases stayed unmatched. As DNA, the CDR3 is TGCGCCAGCAGCCGAAGCCCGGGACAGACTAACACCGGGGAGCTGTTTTTT. Its protein is CASSRSPGQTNTGELFF.

Here the CDR3 reads CASSRGVGGGYGYTF. Here the CDR3 DNA reads TGTGCCAGCAGCCGCGGGGTTGGGGGGGGCTATGGCTACACCTTC. This rearrangement joins TRBV28 to TRBJ1-2, with D maybe TRBD1 (5 bases). This CDR3 has 15 amino acids. CDR1 and CDR2 (germline): MDHEN, SYDVKM. Trimming left V 6 bases short and J 4 bases short, with 18 bases between.

V gene TRBV11-2 combines with J gene TRBJ1-2; no clear D gene. Germline-derived CDR1 and CDR2 are SGHAT and FQNNGV. V lost 4 bases and J lost 4, with 13 bases in between. The CDR3 spans 14 residues. The DNA of the CDR3 is TGTGCCAGCAGCTCCCATAGGGCTAGCTATGGCTACACCTTC. Translated, it gives CASSSHRASYGYTF.